This T cell receptor (beta chain) was sequenced in a study of blood T cell repertoires in COVID-19. Turning to the study itself: Samples of COVID-19 (acute and convalescent) were obtained from the United States, Italy and Spain. PBMCs, B-cell-depleted T cells, or T cells were the source of the cDNA or gDNA that made up the material.

Here immunoSEQ multiplex PCR was the method, and the copy in TCRdb shows in-frame clones only, minus some. The sample includes almost 65,000 clones, approximately 85% seen only once; the top ten take approximately 40%. This clone was counted a single time. This CDR3 has 17 residues. CDR1 and CDR2 from the germline V gene are LNHDA and SQIVND (reference sequence). V gave up 5 bases and J gave up 0 bases; unmatched junction bases: 12. During active infection, Seattle patients enrolled and were then monitored through disease. The receptor's source is a woman in her sixties or seventies with COVID-19, enrolled during active disease. The chain combines TRBV19 with TRBJ1-1; 7 bases line up with TRBD1. Sample: peripheral blood. CDR3 in DNA: TGTGCCAGTAGTCTTGGGGCGGGACAGCTGATGAACACTGAAGCTTTCTTT. Its protein product is CASSLGAGQLMNTEAFF.